The 13 T cell receptor beta chains listed next were all sequenced from one sample in a study of hypomethylating agent response in myelodysplastic syndrome. Generated by immunoSEQ multiplex PCR, the TCRdb table keeps only in-frame clones and is missing some. Seen here are roughly 5,400 clones, approximately 91% observed once, and the top ten hold about 11%. This material consisted of bone marrow, taken before or after starting hypomethylating agent treatment for myelodysplastic syndrome (not recorded which). The receptors stem from a human donor with myelodysplastic syndrome.

The chain employs TRBV19 and TRBJ1-1; D gene unclear. The CDR3 loop spans 16 amino acids. V lost 3 bases, J lost 4 bases, and 18 bases lay in between. In germline, CDR1 is LNHDA, CDR2 SQIVND (reference sequence). The CDR3 sequence: CASSIVGDPIPTEAFF. DNA of the CDR3: TGTGCCAGTAGTATTGTCGGTGACCCAATCCCCACTGAAGCTTTCTTT.

This chain links TRBV5-1 with TRBJ1-1; D is unclear. The germline gives CDR1 SGHRS, CDR2 YFSETQ. This CDR3 comprises 13 residues. V dropped 4 bases and J dropped 1 base, with 8 bases sitting between them. The CDR3, as DNA: TGCGCCAGCAGCCCGGACGGGAACACTGAAGCTTTCTTT. Translated: CASSPDGNTEAFF.

This chain joins TRBV30 and TRBJ2-1; D is unclear. CDR3 size: 11 residues. Trimming removed 0 bases at V and 10 bases at J, with 7 bases between. Germline values: CDR1 GTSNPN, CDR2 SVGIG (reference sequence). The CDR3 DNA follows: TGTGCCTGGAGTGTACGAGTGGAGCAGTTCTTC. It yields the protein CAWSVRVEQFF.

This chain joins TRBV5-1 and TRBJ2-1; 11 bases map to TRBD2. The CDR3 runs to 15 residues. V was pared by 0 bases and J by 6 bases, with 2 bases of the junction left unmatched. Per the germline V gene, CDR1 is SGHRS and CDR2 is YFSETQ. The CDR3 loop is CASSLGLAGGNEQFF. The CDR3 DNA follows: TGCGCCAGCAGCTTGGGGCTAGCGGGAGGCAATGAGCAGTTCTTC.

This chain joins TRBV5-1 and TRBJ2-3; D might be TRBD1 or TRBD2, each matching 7 bases. V gave up 0 bases and J gave up 4 bases, with 18 bases separating them. Germline lookup yields CDR1 SGHRS and CDR2 YFSETQ. This CDR3 is built from 17 residues. This CDR3 is CASSLGGGGQMPDTQYF. CDR3 nucleotides: TGCGCCAGCAGCTTGGGTGGGGGGGGACAGATGCCAGATACGCAGTATTTT. The full variable domain, rest sourced from reference TRBV5-1 and TRBJ2-3, is KAGVTQTPRYLIKTRGQQVTLSCSPISGHRSVSWYQQTPGQGLQFLFEYFSETQRNKGNFPGRFSGRQFSNSRSEMNVSTLELGDSALYLCASSLGGGGQMPDTQYFGPGTRLTVL.

The V and J genes are TRBV5-1 and TRBJ2-5; perhaps D is TRBD1 or TRBD2 (5 bases each). The CDR3 has 15 amino acids. Germline V gives CDR1 SGHRS, CDR2 YFSETQ. V was cut by 5 bases and J by 2 bases, with 16 bases left in between. The CDR3 reads CASRPPGPSQETQYF. The CDR3 DNA reads TGCGCCAGCAGGCCCCCGGGGCCCTCACAAGAGACCCAGTACTTC.

This clone was seen a handful of times. This sequence joins TRBV14 and TRBJ2-1; 8 positions match TRBD1. This CDR3 is 16 amino acids long. Germline assignment: CDR1 SGHDN and CDR2 FVKESK. J gave up 1 base and V 3 bases, and 5 bases lay outside the gene matches. The CDR3 coding sequence is TGTGCCAGCAGCCAGCCCGGGACAGGTTCCTACAATGAGCAGTTCTTC. It translates to CASSQPGTGSYNEQFF.

This chain links TRBV14 with TRBJ1-1; 9 bases match TRBD1. The germline V gene has CDR1 SGHDN and CDR2 FVKESK. V trimming: 4 bases; J trimming: 7 bases; junction bases outside the gene matches: 7. CDR3 size: 14 residues. DNA of the CDR3: TGTGCCAGCAGCCCGACAGGGGGGCGAGATGAAGCTTTCTTT. Translated: CASSPTGGRDEAFF.

The chain combines TRBV4-1 with TRBJ2-5; no clear D. Looked up from germline, CDR1 is MGHRA and CDR2 is YSYEKL. CDR3 length: 13 residues. The V end was cut by 1 base, the J end by 5 bases, with 8 bases between. DNA for the CDR3: TGCGCCAGCAGCCAAGGACAAATGGAGACCCAGTACTTC. Its protein is CASSQGQMETQYF.

V and J are TRBV27 and TRBJ1-5; D is possibly TRBD1 (6 bases). Germline CDR1 is MNHEY and CDR2 is SMNVEV (reference sequence). This CDR3 has 14 amino acids. Trimming pared 1 base from V and 7 bases from J, leaving 11 bases between. The CDR3: CASSLFQGSQPQHF. The CDR3, as DNA: TGTGCCAGCAGTTTATTTCAGGGGAGCCAGCCCCAGCATTTT.

J is TRBJ2-7 and V is TRBV13; D is ambiguous. The CDR3 has 12 residues. CDR1 and CDR2 from the germline V gene are PRHDT and FYEKMQ (reference sequence). The V end lost 2 bases, the J end lost 4 bases, and 6 bases lay between the germline ends. CDR3 coding DNA: TGTGCCAGCAGCTTATCCGGGTACGAGCAGTACTTC. It translates to CASSLSGYEQYF.

The V and J genes are TRBV11-3 and TRBJ2-7, with D possibly being TRBD2 (5 bases). V dropped 2 bases and J dropped 3 bases, with 8 bases sitting between them. Germline loops: CDR1 SGHNT, CDR2 YENEEA. The length of the CDR3 is 13 residues. In nucleotides, the CDR3 is TGTGCCAGCAGCTTAACTAGAGGCTACGAGCAGTACTTC. Its translation is CASSLTRGYEQYF.

CDR3 nucleotide sequence: TGTGCCAGCAGCTTACAGTTAGGATCGGGAAATGGCTACACCTTC. Amino acids: CASSLQLGSGNGYTF. The rearrangement uses TRBV5-5 and TRBJ1-2; the D is unclear. This CDR3 comprises 15 residues. The germline V gene encodes CDR1 SGHKS and CDR2 YYEKEE (reference sequence). V was trimmed by 2 bases and J by 6 bases, leaving 17 bases between them.